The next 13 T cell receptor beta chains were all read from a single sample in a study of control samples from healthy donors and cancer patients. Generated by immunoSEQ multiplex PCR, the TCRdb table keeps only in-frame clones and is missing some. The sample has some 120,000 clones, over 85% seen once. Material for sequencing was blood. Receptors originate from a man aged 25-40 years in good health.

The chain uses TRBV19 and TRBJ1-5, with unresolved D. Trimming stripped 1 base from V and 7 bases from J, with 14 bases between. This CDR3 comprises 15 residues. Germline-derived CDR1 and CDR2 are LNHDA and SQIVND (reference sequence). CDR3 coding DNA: TGTGCCAGTAGTATAGGACAAAGGGAGGTACAGCCCCAGCATTTT. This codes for CASSIGQREVQPQHF.

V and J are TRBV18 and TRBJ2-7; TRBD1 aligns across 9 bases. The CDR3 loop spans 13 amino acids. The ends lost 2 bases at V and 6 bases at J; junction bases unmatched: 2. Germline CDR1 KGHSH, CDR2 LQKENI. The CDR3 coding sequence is TGTGCCAGCTCACCAGTGGACAGGGGCGAGCAGTACTTC. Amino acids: CASSPVDRGEQYF.

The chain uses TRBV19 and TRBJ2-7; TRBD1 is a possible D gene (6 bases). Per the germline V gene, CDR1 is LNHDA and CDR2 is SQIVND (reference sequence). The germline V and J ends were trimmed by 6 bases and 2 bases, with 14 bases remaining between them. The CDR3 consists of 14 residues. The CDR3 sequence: CASRPTGLTYEQYF. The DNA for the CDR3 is TGTGCCAGTAGACCAACAGGGTTGACCTACGAGCAGTACTTC. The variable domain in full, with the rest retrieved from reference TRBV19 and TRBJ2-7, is DGGITQSPKYLFRKEGQNVTLSCEQNLNHDAMYWYRQDPGQGLRLIYYSQIVNDFQKGDIAEGYSVSREKKESFPLTVTSAQKNPTAFYLCASRPTGLTYEQYFGPGTRLTVT.

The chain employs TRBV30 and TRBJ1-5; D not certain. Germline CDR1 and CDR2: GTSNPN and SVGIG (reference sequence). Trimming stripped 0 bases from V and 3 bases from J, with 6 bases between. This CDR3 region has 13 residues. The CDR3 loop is CAWSVPSNQPQHF. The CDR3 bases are TGTGCCTGGAGTGTACCCTCCAATCAGCCCCAGCATTTT.

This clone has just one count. CDR3 residues: CASSVGLAGVEETQYF. In nucleotides, the CDR3 is TGTGCCAGCAGCGTGGGACTAGCGGGGGTGGAAGAGACCCAGTACTTC. V gene TRBV9 combines with J gene TRBJ2-5; 14 bases map to TRBD2. With 2 bases clipped from V and 3 bases from J, the junction kept 3 bases outside the gene matches. This CDR3 is 16 amino acids long. CDR1 and CDR2 (germline): SGDLS, YYNGEE.

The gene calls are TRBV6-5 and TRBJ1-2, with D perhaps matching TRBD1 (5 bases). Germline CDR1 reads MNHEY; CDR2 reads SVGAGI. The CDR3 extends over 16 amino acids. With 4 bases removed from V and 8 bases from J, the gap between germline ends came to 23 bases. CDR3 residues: CASSFWDPGARMGYTF. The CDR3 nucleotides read TGTGCCAGCAGTTTTTGGGACCCGGGAGCGAGGATGGGCTACACCTTC.

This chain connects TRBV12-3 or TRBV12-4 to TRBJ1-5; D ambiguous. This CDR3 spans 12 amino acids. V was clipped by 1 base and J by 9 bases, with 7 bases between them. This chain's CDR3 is CASSLGLRPQHF. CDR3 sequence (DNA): TGTGCCAGCAGTTTAGGCCTGCGGCCCCAGCATTTT.

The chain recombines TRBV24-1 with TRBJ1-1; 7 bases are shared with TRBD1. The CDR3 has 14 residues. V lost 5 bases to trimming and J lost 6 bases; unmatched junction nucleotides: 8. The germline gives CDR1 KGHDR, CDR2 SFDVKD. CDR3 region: CATSGRGRSPEAFF. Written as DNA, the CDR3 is TGTGCCACCAGTGGGAGGGGGCGCAGCCCTGAAGCTTTCTTT.

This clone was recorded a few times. The CDR3 region has the DNA TGTGCCAGCAGTTACTCGAGGTGGGGACAGGGGGGAAACATTCAGTACTTC. It specifies CASSYSRWGQGGNIQYF. This chain connects TRBV6-2 or TRBV6-3 to TRBJ2-4, with 11 nucleotides matching TRBD1. From germline, CDR1 is MNHEY and CDR2 SVGEGT. CDR3 size: 17 residues. With 0 bases clipped from V and 6 bases from J, the junction kept 7 bases outside the gene matches.

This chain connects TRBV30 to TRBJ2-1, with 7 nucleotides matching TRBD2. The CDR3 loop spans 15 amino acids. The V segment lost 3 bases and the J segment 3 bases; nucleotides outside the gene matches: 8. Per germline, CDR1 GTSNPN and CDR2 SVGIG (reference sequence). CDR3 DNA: TGTGCCTGGAGAAGCGGGGCGAACCTCTACAATGAGCAGTTCTTC. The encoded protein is CAWRSGANLYNEQFF.

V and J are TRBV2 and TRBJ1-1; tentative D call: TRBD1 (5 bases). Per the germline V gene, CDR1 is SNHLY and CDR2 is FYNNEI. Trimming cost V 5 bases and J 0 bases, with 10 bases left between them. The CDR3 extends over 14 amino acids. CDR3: CASSLQVLNTEAFF. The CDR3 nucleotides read TGTGCCAGCAGTTTACAGGTTTTGAACACTGAAGCTTTCTTT.

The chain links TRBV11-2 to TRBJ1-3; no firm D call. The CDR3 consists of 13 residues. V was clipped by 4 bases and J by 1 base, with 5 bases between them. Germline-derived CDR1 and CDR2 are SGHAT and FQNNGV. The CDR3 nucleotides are TGTGCCAGCAGCTCGTCATCTGGAAACACCATATATTTT. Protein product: CASSSSSGNTIYF.

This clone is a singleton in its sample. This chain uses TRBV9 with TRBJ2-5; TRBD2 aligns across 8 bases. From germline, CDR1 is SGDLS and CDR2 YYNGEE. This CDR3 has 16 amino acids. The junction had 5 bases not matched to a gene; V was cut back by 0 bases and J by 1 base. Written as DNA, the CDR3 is TGTGCCAGCAGCGTAGGAGAGCGGGGGCCCCAAGAGACCCAGTACTTC. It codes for CASSVGERGPQETQYF.